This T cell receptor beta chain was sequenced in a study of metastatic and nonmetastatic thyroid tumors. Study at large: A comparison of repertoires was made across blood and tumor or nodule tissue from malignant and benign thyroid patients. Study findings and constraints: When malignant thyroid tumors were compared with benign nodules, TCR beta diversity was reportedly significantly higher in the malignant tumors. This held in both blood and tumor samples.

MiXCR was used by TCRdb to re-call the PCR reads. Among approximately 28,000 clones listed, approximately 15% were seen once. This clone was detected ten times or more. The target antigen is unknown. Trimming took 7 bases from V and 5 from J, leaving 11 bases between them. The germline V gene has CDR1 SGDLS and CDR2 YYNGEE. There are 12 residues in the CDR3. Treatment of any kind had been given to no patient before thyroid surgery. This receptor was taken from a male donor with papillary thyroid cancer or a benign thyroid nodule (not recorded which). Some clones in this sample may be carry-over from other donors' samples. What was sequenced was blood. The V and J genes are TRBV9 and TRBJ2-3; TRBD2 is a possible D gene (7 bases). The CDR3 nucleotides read TGTGCCAGCGGGGGGGCCGTAGATACGCAGTATTTT. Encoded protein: CASGGAVDTQYF.